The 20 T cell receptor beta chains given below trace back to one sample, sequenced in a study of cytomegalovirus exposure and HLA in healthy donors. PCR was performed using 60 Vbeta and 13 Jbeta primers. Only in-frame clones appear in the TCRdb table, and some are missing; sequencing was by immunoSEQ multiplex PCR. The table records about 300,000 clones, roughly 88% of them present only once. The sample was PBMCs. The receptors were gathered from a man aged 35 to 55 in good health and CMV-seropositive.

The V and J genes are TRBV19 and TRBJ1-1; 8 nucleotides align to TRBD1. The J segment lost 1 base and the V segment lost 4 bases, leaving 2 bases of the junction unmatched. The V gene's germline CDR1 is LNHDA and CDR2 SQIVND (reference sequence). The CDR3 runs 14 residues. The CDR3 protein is CASSTTGANTEAFF. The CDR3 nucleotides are TGTGCCAGTAGTACGACAGGGGCGAACACTGAAGCTTTCTTT.

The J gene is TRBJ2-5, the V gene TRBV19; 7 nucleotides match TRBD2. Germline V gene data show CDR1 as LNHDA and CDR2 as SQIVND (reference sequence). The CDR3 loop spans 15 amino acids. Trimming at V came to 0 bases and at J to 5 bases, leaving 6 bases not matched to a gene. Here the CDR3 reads CASSIDTGGAETQYF. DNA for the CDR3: TGTGCCAGTAGTATAGATACGGGAGGCGCGGAGACCCAGTACTTC.

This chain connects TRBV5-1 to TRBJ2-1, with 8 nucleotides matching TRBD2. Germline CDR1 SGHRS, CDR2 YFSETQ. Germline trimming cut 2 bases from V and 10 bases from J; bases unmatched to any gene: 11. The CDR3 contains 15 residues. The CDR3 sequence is CASSFGRERPGEQFF. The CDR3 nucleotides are TGCGCCAGCAGCTTCGGGAGGGAGCGGCCGGGAGAGCAGTTCTTC. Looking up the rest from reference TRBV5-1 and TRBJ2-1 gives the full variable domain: KAGVTQTPRYLIKTRGQQVTLSCSPISGHRSVSWYQQTPGQGLQFLFEYFSETQRNKGNFPGRFSGRQFSNSRSEMNVSTLELGDSALYLCASSFGRERPGEQFFGPGTRLTVL.

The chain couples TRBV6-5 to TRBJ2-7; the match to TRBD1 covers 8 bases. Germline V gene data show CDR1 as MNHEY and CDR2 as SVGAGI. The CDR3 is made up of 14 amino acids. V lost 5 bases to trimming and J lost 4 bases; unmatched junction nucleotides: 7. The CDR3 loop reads CASSSGQGQYEQYF. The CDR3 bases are TGTGCCAGCAGTAGCGGACAGGGCCAGTACGAGCAGTACTTC.

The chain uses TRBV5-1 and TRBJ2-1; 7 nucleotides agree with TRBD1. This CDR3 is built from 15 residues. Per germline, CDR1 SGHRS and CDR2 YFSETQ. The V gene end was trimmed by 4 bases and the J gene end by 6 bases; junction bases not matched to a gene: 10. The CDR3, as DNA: TGCGCCAGCAGCAACCGGGACAGCGACGGCAATGAGCAGTTCTTC. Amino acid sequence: CASSNRDSDGNEQFF.

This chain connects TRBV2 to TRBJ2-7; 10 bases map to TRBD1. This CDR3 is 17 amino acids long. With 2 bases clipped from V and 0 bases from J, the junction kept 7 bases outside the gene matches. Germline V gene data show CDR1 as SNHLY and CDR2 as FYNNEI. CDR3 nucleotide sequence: TGTGCCAGCAGTGAATCTCTTGGACAGGGGGACTCCTACGAGCAGTACTTC. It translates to CASSESLGQGDSYEQYF. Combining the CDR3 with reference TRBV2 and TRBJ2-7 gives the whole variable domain EPEVTQTPSHQVTQMGQEVILRCVPISNHLYFYWYRQILGQKVEFLVSFYNNEISEKSEIFDDQFSVERPDGSNFTLKIRSTKLEDSAMYFCASSESLGQGDSYEQYFGPGTRLTVT.

The CDR3 sequence: CASSLGAAGLNTEAFF. For the CDR3, the DNA is TGTGCCAGCAGCTTGGGTGCGGCGGGGTTGAACACTGAAGCTTTCTTT. The chain recombines TRBV5-5 with TRBJ1-1; D is unclear. The CDR3 sequence is 16 residues long. Germline lookup yields CDR1 SGHKS and CDR2 YYEKEE (reference sequence). The ends were cut back, 0 bases at V and 0 bases at J, with 12 bases in the middle. The whole variable domain, filled in from reference TRBV5-5 and TRBJ1-1, reads DAGVTQSPTHLIKTRGQQVTLRCSPISGHKSVSWYQQVLGQGPQFIFQYYEKEERGRGNFPDRFSARQFPNYSSELNVNALLLGDSALYLCASSLGAAGLNTEAFFGQGTRLTVV.

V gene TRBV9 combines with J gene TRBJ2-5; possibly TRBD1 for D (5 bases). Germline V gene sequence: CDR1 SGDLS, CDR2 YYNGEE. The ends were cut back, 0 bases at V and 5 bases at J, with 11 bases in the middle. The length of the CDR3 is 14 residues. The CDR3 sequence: CASSVGGSSETQYF. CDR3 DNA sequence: TGTGCCAGCAGCGTAGGGGGCTCATCGGAGACCCAGTACTTC.

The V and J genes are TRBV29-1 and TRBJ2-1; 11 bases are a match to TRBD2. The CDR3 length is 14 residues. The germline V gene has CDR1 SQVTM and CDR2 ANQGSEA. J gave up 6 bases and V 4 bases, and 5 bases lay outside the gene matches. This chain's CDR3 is CSVAPGTSGNEQFF. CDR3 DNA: TGCAGCGTTGCACCGGGGACTAGCGGCAATGAGCAGTTCTTC.

CDR3 in amino acids: CASSPGTSNPPYEQYF. The CDR3 DNA reads TGCGCCAGCAGTCCCGGGACTAGTAATCCCCCCTACGAGCAGTACTTC. The rearrangement joins TRBV10-2 to TRBJ2-7, with 8 bases identical to TRBD2. V shed 5 bases and J 2 bases; nucleotides not matched to a gene: 11. Germline V gene data show CDR1 as WSHSY and CDR2 as SAAADI. This CDR3 spans 16 amino acids.

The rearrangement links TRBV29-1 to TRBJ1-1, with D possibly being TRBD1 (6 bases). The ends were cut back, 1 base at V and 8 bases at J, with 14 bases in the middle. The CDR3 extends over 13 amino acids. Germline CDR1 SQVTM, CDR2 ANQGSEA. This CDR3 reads CSVEVGGGGEAFF. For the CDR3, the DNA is TGCAGCGTTGAAGTAGGGGGGGGCGGGGAAGCTTTCTTT. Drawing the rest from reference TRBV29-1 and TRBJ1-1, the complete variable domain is SAVISQKPSRDICQRGTSLTIQCQVDSQVTMMFWYRQQPGQSLTLIATANQGSEATYESGFVIDKFPISRPNLTFSTLTVSNMSPEDSSIYLCSVEVGGGGEAFFGQGTRLTVV.

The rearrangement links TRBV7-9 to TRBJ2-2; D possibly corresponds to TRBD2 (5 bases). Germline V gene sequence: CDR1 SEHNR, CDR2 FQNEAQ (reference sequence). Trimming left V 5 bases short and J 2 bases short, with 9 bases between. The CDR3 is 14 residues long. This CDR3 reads CASSRGPNTGELFF. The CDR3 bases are TGTGCCAGCAGCCGAGGGCCCAACACCGGGGAGCTGTTTTTT.

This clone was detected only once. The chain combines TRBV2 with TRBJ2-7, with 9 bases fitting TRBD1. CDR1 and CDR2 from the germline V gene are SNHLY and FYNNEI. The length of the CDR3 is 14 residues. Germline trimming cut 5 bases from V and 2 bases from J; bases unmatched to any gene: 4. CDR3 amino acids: CASSPGTGTYEQYF. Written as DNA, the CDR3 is TGTGCCAGCAGTCCCGGGACAGGGACCTACGAGCAGTACTTC.

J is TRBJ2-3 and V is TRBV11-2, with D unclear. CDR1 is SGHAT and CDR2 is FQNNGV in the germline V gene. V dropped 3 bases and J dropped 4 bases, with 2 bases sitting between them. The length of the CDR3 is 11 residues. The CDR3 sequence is CASSFSDTQYF. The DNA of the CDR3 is TGTGCCAGCAGCTTCTCAGATACGCAGTATTTT.

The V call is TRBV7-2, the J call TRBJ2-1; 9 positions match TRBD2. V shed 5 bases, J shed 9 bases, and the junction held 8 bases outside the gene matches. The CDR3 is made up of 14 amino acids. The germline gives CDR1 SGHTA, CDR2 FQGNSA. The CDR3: CASSLRSGRSEQFF. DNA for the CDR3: TGTGCCAGCAGCCTCAGGAGCGGGAGGAGTGAGCAGTTCTTC.

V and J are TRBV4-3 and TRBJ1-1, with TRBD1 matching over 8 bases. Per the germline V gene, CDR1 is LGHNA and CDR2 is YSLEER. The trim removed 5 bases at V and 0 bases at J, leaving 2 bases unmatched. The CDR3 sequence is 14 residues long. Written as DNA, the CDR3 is TGCGCCAGCAGCAAACAGGGGGTGAACACTGAAGCTTTCTTT. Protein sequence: CASSKQGVNTEAFF.

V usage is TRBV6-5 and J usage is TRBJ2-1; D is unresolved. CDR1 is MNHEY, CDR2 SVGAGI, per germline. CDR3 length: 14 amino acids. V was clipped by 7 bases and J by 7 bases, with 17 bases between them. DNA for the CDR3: TGTGCCAGCACGCCGCTCCTCGGCGGAAATGAGCAGTTCTTC. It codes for CASTPLLGGNEQFF.

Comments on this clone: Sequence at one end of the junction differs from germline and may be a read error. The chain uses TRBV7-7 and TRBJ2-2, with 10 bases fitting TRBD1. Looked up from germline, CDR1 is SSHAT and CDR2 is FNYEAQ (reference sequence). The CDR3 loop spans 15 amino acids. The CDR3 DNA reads TGTGCTAGCAGCTTAGGACAGGGGGACACCGGGGAGCTGTTTTTT. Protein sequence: CASSLGQGDTGELFF.

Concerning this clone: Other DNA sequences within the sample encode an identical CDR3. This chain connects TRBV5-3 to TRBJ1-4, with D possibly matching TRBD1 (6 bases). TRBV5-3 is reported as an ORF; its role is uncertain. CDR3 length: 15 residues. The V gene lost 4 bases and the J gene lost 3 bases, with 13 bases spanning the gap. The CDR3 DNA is TGTGCCAGAAGCCACAACGACAGGCCTAATGAAAAACTGTTTTTT. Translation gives CARSHNDRPNEKLFF.

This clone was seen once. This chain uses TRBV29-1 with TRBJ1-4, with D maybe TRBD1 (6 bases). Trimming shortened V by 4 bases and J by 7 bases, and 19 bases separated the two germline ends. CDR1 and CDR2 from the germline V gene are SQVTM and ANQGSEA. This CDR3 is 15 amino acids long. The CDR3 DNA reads TGCAGCGTTGCAGTGGGGGGGCTGGGAAGTGAAAAACTGTTTTTT. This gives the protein CSVAVGGLGSEKLFF.